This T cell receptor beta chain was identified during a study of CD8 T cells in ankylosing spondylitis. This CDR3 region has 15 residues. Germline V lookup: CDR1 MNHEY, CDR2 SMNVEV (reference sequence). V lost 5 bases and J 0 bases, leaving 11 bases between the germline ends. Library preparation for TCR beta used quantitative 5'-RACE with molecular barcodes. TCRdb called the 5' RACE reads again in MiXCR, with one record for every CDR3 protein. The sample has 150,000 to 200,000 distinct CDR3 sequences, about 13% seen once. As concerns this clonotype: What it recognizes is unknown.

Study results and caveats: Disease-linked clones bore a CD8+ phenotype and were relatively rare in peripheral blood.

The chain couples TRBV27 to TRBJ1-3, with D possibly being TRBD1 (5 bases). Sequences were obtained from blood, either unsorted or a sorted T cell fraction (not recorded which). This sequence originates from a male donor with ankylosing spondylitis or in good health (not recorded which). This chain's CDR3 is CASSRDASSGNTIYF. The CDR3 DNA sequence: TGTGCCAGCAGTAGGGACGCGAGCTCTGGAAACACCATATATTTT.